This TCR beta chain comes out of a study of blood T cell repertoires in COVID-19. In the authors' methods: The assay estimated nucleated cells by amplifying reference gene primers. Only in-frame clones appear in the TCRdb table, and some are missing; sequencing was by immunoSEQ multiplex PCR. V, J and clone size are those of that table, while D and trimming were read from the DNA. The sample shows around 200,000 clones, about 86% of them seen only once. CDR1 and CDR2 from the germline V gene are SGHRS and YFSETQ. V lost 4 bases to trimming and J lost 5 bases; unmatched junction nucleotides: 4. This CDR3 region has 15 residues. Participants had their cohort set by participant-reported clinical history.

The chain combines TRBV5-1 with TRBJ2-3; 13 positions agree with TRBD2. This clonotype was sampled from a woman in her thirties who had been exposed to COVID-19. Sequences were obtained from PBMCs or T cells enriched from blood (not recorded which). CDR3 residues: CASSRGLAGLDTQYF. In DNA, the CDR3 is TGCGCCAGCAGCAGGGGACTAGCGGGGTTAGATACGCAGTATTTT.